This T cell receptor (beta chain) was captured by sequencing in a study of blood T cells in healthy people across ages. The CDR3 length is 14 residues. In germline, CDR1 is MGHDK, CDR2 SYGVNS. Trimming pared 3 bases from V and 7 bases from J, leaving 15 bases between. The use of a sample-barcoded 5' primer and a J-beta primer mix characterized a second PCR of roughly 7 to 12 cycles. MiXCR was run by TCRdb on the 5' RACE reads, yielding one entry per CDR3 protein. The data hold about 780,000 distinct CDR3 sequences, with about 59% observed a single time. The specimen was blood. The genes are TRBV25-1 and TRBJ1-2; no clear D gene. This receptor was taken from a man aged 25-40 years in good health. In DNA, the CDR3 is TGTGCCAGCAGTGAGGTAGGTACTCCTGGTGGCTACACCTTC. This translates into CASSEVGTPGGYTF.